This entry is about one T cell receptor beta chain. The target antigen is unknown. This sample is drawn from a study of spatial heterogeneity in lung cancer. Study at large: Compared with alpha-chain sequences, beta-chain sequences were consistently detected in greater numbers. The study observed each unique TCR and UMI combination more than ten times on average in raw reads.

The CDR3 spans 13 residues. Looked up from germline, CDR1 is SGHKS and CDR2 is YYEKEE (reference sequence). V shed 4 bases and J 10 bases; nucleotides not matched to a gene: 10. Points from the study as a whole: Expanded tumor TCRs that were ubiquitous appeared in blood more at resection than follow-up.

TCRdb fed the 5' RACE reads into MiXCR, producing one record per CDR3 protein. The sample records under 30,000 distinct CDR3 sequences, 6% being singletons. Time point defined: blood at routine non-recurrence follow-up after resection. Unsorted whole RNA from tumor, nontumor lung or frozen PBMC underwent sequencing. Sample: PBMCs, taken at follow-up. The chain carries TRBV5-5 and TRBJ1-2; 7 bases agree with TRBD1. The receptor's source is a male donor with early-stage non-small cell lung cancer. The CDR3 DNA follows: TGTGCCAGCAGCACCTGGACAGGAGGCACCTACACCTTC. Protein: CASSTWTGGTYTF.